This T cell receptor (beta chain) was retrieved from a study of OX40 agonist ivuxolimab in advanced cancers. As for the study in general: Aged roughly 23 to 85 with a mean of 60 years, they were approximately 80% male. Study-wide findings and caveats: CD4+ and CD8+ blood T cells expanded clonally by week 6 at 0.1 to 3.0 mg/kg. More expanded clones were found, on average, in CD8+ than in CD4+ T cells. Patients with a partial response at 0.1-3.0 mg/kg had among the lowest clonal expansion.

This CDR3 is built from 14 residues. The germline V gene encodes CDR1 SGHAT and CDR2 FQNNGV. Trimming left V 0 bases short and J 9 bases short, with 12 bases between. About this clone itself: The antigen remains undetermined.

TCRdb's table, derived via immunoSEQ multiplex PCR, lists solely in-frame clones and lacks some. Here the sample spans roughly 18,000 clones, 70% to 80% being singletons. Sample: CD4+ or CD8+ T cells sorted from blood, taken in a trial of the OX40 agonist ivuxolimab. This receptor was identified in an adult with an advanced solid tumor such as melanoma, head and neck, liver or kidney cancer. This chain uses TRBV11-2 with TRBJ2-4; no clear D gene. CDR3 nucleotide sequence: TGTGCCAGCAGCTTAGATCTCTCCCGAGTCATTCAGTACTTC. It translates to CASSLDLSRVIQYF.